The clone carrying this TCR beta chain has only a few counts. Clones were read by immunoSEQ multiplex PCR, and TCRdb kept only the in-frame ones, dropping some. This sample has about 140,000 clones, with around 73% found just once. The CDR3 loop spans 15 amino acids. Trimming removed 3 bases from V and 8 bases from J; junction bases left unmatched: 10. The V gene's germline CDR1 is SGHAT and CDR2 FQDESV (reference sequence). The source of the sample is a study of blood T cell repertoires in COVID-19. Overall study context: COVID-19 samples collected from the United States, Italy and Spain covered acute and convalescent phases.

This sequence joins TRBV11-1 and TRBJ1-1; 9 positions match TRBD1. Source material: peripheral blood. This receptor was taken from a man between 60 and 75 years old who had recovered from COVID-19. CDR3 protein: CASSFLTGGRSEAFF. CDR3 DNA sequence: TGTGCCAGCAGCTTTCTAACAGGGGGCAGGTCAGAAGCTTTCTTT.